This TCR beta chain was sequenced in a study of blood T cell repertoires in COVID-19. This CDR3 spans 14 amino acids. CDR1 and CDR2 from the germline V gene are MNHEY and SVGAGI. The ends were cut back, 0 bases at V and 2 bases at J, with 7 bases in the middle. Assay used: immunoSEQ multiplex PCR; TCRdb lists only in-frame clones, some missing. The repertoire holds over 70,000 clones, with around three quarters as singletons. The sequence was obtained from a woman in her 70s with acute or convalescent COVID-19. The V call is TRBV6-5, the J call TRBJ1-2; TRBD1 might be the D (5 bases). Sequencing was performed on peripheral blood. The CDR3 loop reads CASSYSGQNYGYTF. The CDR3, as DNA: TGTGCCAGCAGTTACTCGGGGCAGAACTATGGCTACACCTTC.